This T cell receptor (beta chain) was obtained from a study of control samples from healthy donors and cancer patients. Data came from immunoSEQ multiplex PCR; TCRdb stores just in-frame clones and leaves some out. Of 400,000 to 500,000 clones listed, around 90% were seen once; the top ten hold 5.5% to 7.5%. The CDR3 contains 13 residues. CDR1 is KGHSH and CDR2 is LQKENI in the germline V gene. V dropped 3 bases and J dropped 5 bases, with 11 bases sitting between them. The sample comprised PBMCs. This sequence joins TRBV18 and TRBJ2-7; D is uncertain. This TCR was recovered from a man in his forties with head and neck cancer. The CDR3 region is CASSPERVHEQYF. The CDR3 nucleotides read TGTGCCAGCTCACCGGAAAGGGTGCACGAGCAGTACTTC.